Below, 16 T cell receptor beta chains from the same sample are listed, as sequenced in a study of beta chain features in type 1 diabetes. The whole isolated RNA underwent reverse transcription, so sequencing captured expressed TCRB transcripts. TCRdb's table, derived via immunoSEQ multiplex PCR, lists solely in-frame clones and lacks some. The sample lists 400,000 or so clones; roughly 12% were seen once. Findings of the study overall: Type 1 diabetes patients had TCRB CDR3s that were shorter (moderately but significantly so) in all four CD4+ subsets.

Their antigens are not known. The sequencing sample was made of naive CD4+ T cells from blood. These receptor sequences come from a woman younger than 35 with type 1 diabetes.

The chain couples TRBV6-6 to TRBJ1-2; TRBD1 matches 10 bases. CDR1 and CDR2 from the germline V gene are MNHNY and SVGAGI (reference sequence). With 6 bases clipped from V and 2 bases from J, the junction kept 6 bases outside the gene matches. This CDR3 is 15 amino acids long. In nucleotides, the CDR3 is TGTGCCAGCAGGTCGGGACAGGGGATCAACTATGGCTACACCTTC. Translating gives CASRSGQGINYGYTF.

The chain combines TRBV9 with TRBJ2-1, with 9 positions matching TRBD2. V trimming: 3 bases; J trimming: 8 bases; junction bases outside the gene matches: 6. Looked up from germline, CDR1 is SGDLS and CDR2 is YYNGEE. The CDR3 runs to 14 residues. CDR3 in DNA: TGTGCCAGCAGCGCTTCCGGGACTAGCTATGAGCAGTTCTTC. Amino acids: CASSASGTSYEQFF.

This clone was seen more than once but under ten times. The same CDR3 can be traced to other DNA sequences in this sample. The chain has TRBV28 and TRBJ2-7, with D hard to call. This CDR3 is 12 amino acids long. Germline CDR1 and CDR2: MDHEN and SYDVKM. V dropped 3 bases and J dropped 4 bases, with 7 bases sitting between them. The CDR3, as DNA: TGTGCCAGCAGTTTGGCCGGGTACGAGCAGTACTTC. It is translated as CASSLAGYEQYF.

This clone has just a few counts. V is TRBV18 and J is TRBJ1-1; no firm D call. Germline values: CDR1 KGHSH, CDR2 LQKENI. The V end lost 3 bases, the J end lost 5 bases, and 16 bases lay between the germline ends. The CDR3 loop spans 15 amino acids. This CDR3 reads CASSPRLPGMTEAFF. The DNA for the CDR3 is TGTGCCAGCTCACCGCGGCTGCCGGGGATGACTGAAGCTTTCTTT.

V is TRBV7-2 and J is TRBJ2-7, with 8 bases lining up with TRBD1. Looked up from germline, CDR1 is SGHTA and CDR2 is FQGNSA. The CDR3 loop spans 15 amino acids. The V and J ends lost 4 bases and 4 bases, in that order; junction bases with no gene match: 9. The CDR3 reads CASSSSGGGFYEQYF. Here the CDR3 DNA reads TGTGCCAGCAGCTCCTCAGGGGGCGGCTTTTACGAGCAGTACTTC.

The rearrangement joins TRBV29-1 to TRBJ2-4, with TRBD1 matching 9 bases. Germline lookup yields CDR1 SQVTM and CDR2 ANQGSEA. V shed 4 bases, J shed 9 bases, and the junction held 7 bases outside the gene matches. The CDR3 consists of 13 residues. The CDR3 DNA is TGCAGCGTTGTCCACCGACAGGGGGGCATTCAGTACTTC. This translates into CSVVHRQGGIQYF.

This clone has only a few counts. The chain employs TRBV7-9 and TRBJ2-5; 15 nucleotides line up with TRBD2. CDR3 length: 15 amino acids. Looked up from germline, CDR1 is SEHNR and CDR2 is FQNEAQ (reference sequence). J lost 1 base, V lost 6 bases, and 0 bases had no gene match. In DNA, the CDR3 is TGTGCCAGCAGGGGACTAGCGGGAGGCCAAGAGACCCAGTACTTC. Its protein product is CASRGLAGGQETQYF.

The chain links TRBV23-1 to TRBJ1-4, with 8 bases that match TRBD1. TRBV23-1 is filed as an ORF, its function uncertain. After removal of 9 bases from V and 4 bases from J, the junction contained 7 bases not matched to a gene. The CDR3 length is 14 residues. CDR3 sequence reads: CARHSGGLNEKLFF. The CDR3 bases are TGCGCCAGGCACTCAGGGGGCCTTAATGAAAAACTGTTTTTT.

The rearrangement joins TRBV25-1 to TRBJ1-4; 10 bases map to TRBD1. The V gene end was trimmed by 5 bases and the J gene end by 3 bases; junction bases not matched to a gene: 3. The germline V gene encodes CDR1 MGHDK and CDR2 SYGVNS. The CDR3 loop spans 15 amino acids. CDR3 sequence (DNA): TGTGCCAGCAGTCGTGGACAGGGGGCTAATGAAAAACTGTTTTTT. This encodes CASSRGQGANEKLFF.

The gene calls are TRBV2 and TRBJ2-7; 10 bases line up with TRBD2. Unmatched junction bases numbered 7, after V lost 6 bases and J lost 2 bases. Germline CDR1 and CDR2: SNHLY and FYNNEI. The CDR3 totals 15 residues. In nucleotides, the CDR3 is TGTGCCAGCAGCCTCGGACTAGCGGAGGCCTACGAGCAGTACTTC. It codes for CASSLGLAEAYEQYF.

This clone has a handful of counts. The gene calls are TRBV28 and TRBJ1-5; possible D gene TRBD1, 6 bases. The CDR3 has 15 residues. Germline V gene lookup returns CDR1 MDHEN and CDR2 SYDVKM. V was cut by 7 bases and J by 1 base, with 14 bases left in between. CDR3 amino acids: CASTQHGQSNQPQHF. The CDR3 coding sequence is TGTGCCAGCACCCAACACGGACAGAGCAATCAGCCCCAGCATTTT. Variable domain in full (rest from reference TRBV28 and TRBJ1-5): DVKVTQSSRYLVKRTGEKVFLECVQDMDHENMFWYRQDPGLGLRLIYFSYDVKMKEKGDIPEGYSVSREKKERFSLILESASTNQTSMYLCASTQHGQSNQPQHFGDGTRLSIL.

Only a few counts were recorded for this clone. The genes are TRBV29-1 and TRBJ1-2; 7 nucleotides match TRBD1. This CDR3 is built from 16 residues. The trim removed 7 bases at V and 1 base at J, leaving 15 bases unmatched. From germline, CDR1 is SQVTM and CDR2 ANQGSEA. The DNA of the CDR3 is TGCAGCGACCCCCCCGAGTCGACAGGGTATAACTATGGCTACACCTTC. Translation gives CSDPPESTGYNYGYTF.

The rearrangement links TRBV29-1 to TRBJ1-1; 7 bases match TRBD1. From germline, CDR1 is SQVTM and CDR2 ANQGSEA. Unmatched junction bases numbered 7, after V lost 7 bases and J lost 5 bases. This CDR3 is 12 amino acids long. The CDR3 sequence: CSGEQGETEAFF. The CDR3 nucleotides are TGCAGCGGAGAGCAGGGGGAGACTGAAGCTTTCTTT.

This chain joins TRBV14 and TRBJ2-5; TRBD1 matches at 8 bases. V dropped 4 bases and J dropped 5; count of bases not matched to a gene: 6. CDR1 and CDR2 (germline): SGHDN, FVKESK. This CDR3 is 14 amino acids long. Here the CDR3 DNA reads TGTGCCAGCAGCCGGGCAGGGGGCATGGAGACCCAGTACTTC. It codes for CASSRAGGMETQYF. The whole variable domain, filled in from reference TRBV14 and TRBJ2-5, reads EAGVTQFPSHSVIEKGQTVTLRCDPISGHDNLYWYRRVMGKEIKFLLHFVKESKQDESGMPNNRFLAERTGGTYSTLKVQPAELEDSGVYFCASSRAGGMETQYFGPGTRLLVL.

This clone was seen a few times. The V call is TRBV6-5, the J call TRBJ2-3; TRBD1 agrees at 7 bases. This CDR3 region has 14 residues. Looked up from germline, CDR1 is MNHEY and CDR2 is SVGAGI. The V and J ends lost 3 bases and 1 base, in that order; junction bases with no gene match: 1. The CDR3 here is CASSYRGRTDTQYF. CDR3 sequence (DNA): TGTGCCAGCAGTTATAGGGGGCGCACAGATACGCAGTATTTT.

The chain couples TRBV29-1 to TRBJ1-1; D is uncertain. This CDR3 is 13 amino acids long. Trimming cost V 7 bases and J 1 base, with 13 bases left between them. From germline, CDR1 is SQVTM and CDR2 ANQGSEA. CDR3 amino acids: CSASEDSNTEAFF. CDR3 nucleotides: TGCAGCGCCTCCGAGGACTCGAACACTGAAGCTTTCTTT. The whole variable domain, filled in from reference TRBV29-1 and TRBJ1-1, reads SAVISQKPSRDICQRGTSLTIQCQVDSQVTMMFWYRQQPGQSLTLIATANQGSEATYESGFVIDKFPISRPNLTFSTLTVSNMSPEDSSIYLCSASEDSNTEAFFGQGTRLTVV.